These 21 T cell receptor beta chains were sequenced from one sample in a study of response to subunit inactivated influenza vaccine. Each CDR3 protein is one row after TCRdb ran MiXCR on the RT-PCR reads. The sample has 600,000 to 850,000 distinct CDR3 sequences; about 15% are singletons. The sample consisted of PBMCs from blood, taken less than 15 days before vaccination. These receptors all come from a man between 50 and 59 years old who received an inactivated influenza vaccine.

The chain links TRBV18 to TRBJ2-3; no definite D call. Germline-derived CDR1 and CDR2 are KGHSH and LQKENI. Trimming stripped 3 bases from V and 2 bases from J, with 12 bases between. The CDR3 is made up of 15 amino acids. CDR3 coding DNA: TGTGCCAGCTCACCGCTTCTAAGATACACAGATACGCAGTATTTT. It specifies CASSPLLRYTDTQYF.

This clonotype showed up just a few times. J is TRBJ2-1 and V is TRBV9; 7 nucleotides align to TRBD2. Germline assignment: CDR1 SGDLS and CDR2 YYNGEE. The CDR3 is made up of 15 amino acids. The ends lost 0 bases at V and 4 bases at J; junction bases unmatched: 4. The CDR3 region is CASSVGDGRYNEQFF. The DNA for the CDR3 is TGTGCCAGCAGCGTAGGGGACGGGAGGTACAATGAGCAGTTCTTC.

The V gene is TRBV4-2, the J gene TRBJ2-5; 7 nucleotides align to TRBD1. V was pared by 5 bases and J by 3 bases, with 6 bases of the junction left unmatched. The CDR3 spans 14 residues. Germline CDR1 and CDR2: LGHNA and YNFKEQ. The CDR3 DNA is TGTGCCAGCAGCAGGTGGGACAGCGAAGAGACCCAGTACTTC. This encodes CASSRWDSEETQYF.

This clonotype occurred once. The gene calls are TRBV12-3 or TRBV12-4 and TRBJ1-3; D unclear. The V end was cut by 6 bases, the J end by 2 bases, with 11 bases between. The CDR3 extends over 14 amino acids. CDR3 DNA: TGTGCCAGCAGGGACTCCTACCCTGGAAACACCATATATTTT. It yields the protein CASRDSYPGNTIYF.

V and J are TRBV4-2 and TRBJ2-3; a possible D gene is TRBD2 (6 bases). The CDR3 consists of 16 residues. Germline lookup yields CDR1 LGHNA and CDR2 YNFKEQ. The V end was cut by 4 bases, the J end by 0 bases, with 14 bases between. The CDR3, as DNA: TGTGCCAGCAGCCCCTTTGGAGGGATGAGCACAGATACGCAGTATTTT. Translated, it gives CASSPFGGMSTDTQYF.

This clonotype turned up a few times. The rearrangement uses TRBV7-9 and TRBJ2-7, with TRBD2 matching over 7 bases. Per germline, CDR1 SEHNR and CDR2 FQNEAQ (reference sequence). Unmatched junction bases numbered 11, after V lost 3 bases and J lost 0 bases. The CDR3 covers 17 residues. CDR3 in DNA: TGTGCCAGCAGCTTGACATCGGCGGGAGCCGTCTCCTACGAGCAGTACTTC. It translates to CASSLTSAGAVSYEQYF.

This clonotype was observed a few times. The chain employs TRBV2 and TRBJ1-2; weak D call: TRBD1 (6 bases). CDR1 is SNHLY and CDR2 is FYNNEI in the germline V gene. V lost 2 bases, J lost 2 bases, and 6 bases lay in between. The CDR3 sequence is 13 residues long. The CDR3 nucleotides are TGTGCCAGCAGTGAACAGGGGAACTATGGCTACACCTTC. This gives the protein CASSEQGNYGYTF.

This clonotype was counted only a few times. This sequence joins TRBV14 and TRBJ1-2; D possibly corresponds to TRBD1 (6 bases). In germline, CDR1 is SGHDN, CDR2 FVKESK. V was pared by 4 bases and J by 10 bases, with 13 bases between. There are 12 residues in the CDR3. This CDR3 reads CASSPDRMSYTF. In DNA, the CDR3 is TGTGCCAGCAGCCCCGACAGGATGTCCTACACCTTC.

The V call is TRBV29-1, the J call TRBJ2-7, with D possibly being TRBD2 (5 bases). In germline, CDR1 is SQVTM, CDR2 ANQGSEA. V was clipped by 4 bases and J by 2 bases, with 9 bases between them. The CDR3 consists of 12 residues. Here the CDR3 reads CSVGHGTYEQYF. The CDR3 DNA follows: TGCAGCGTTGGTCACGGGACCTACGAGCAGTACTTC.

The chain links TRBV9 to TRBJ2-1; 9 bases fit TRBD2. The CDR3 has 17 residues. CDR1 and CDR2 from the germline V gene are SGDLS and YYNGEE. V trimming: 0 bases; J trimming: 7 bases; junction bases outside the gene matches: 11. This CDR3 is CASSVGPGTSWDNEQFF. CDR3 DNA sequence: TGTGCCAGCAGCGTAGGTCCCGGGACTAGCTGGGATAATGAGCAGTTCTTC.

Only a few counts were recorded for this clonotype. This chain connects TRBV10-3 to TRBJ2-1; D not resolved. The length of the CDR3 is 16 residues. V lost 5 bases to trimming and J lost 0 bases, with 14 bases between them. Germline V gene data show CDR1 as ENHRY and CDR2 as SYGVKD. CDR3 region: CAISPETGSSYNEQFF. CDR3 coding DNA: TGTGCCATCAGTCCCGAGACTGGTAGCTCCTACAATGAGCAGTTCTTC.

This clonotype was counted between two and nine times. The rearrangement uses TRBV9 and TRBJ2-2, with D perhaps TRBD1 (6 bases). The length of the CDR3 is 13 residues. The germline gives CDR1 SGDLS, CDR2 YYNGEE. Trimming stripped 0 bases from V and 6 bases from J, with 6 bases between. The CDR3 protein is CASSVGTAGELFF. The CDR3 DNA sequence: TGTGCCAGCAGCGTAGGGACAGCCGGGGAGCTGTTTTTT.

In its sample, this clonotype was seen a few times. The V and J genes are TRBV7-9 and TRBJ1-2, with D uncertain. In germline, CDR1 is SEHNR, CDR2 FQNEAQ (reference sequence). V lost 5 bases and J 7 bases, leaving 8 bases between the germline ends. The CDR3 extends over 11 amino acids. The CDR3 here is CASSPPSGYTF. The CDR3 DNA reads TGTGCCAGCAGCCCCCCTAGTGGCTACACCTTC.

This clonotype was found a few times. The CDR3 protein is CASSTGTSGYHEQYF. The CDR3 nucleotides are TGCGCCAGCAGTACCGGGACTAGCGGGTACCACGAGCAGTACTTC. This sequence joins TRBV4-3 and TRBJ2-7, with TRBD2 matching over 12 bases. Looked up from germline, CDR1 is LGHNA and CDR2 is YSLEER. This CDR3 spans 15 amino acids. V dropped 6 bases and J dropped 5; count of bases not matched to a gene: 8.

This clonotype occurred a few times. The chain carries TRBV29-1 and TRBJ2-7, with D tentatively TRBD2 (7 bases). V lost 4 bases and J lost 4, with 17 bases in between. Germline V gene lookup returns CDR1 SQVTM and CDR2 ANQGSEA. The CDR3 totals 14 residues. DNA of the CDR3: TGCAGCGTTGCCCTCAGGGGAGGGAATTACGAGCAGTACTTC. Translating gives CSVALRGGNYEQYF.

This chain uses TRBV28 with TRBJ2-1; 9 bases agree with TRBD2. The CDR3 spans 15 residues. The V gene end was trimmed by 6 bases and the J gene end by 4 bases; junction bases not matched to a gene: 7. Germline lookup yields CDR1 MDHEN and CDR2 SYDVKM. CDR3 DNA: TGTGCCAGCAGGTCGGCTAGCGGGACTTACAATGAGCAGTTCTTC. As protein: CASRSASGTYNEQFF.

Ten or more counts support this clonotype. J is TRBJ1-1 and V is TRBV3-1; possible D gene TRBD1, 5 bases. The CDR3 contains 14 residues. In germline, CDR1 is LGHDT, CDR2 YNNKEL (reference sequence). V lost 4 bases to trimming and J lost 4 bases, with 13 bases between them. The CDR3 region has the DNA TGTGCCAGCAGCCCCCAGGGCGGGATCACTGAAGCTTTCTTT. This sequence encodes CASSPQGGITEAFF.

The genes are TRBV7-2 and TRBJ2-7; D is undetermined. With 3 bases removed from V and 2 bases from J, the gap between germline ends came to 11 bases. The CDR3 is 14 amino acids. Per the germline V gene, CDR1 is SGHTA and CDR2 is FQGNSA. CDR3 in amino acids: CASSFGEAAYEQYF. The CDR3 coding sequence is TGTGCCAGCAGCTTCGGCGAAGCAGCCTACGAGCAGTACTTC.

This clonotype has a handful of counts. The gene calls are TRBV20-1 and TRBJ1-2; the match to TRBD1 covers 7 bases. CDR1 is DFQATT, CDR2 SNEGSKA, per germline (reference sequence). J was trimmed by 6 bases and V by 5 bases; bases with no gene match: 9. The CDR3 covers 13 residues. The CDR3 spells CSAPRDSSNGYTF. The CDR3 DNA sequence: TGCAGTGCTCCCCGGGACAGCTCCAATGGCTACACCTTC.

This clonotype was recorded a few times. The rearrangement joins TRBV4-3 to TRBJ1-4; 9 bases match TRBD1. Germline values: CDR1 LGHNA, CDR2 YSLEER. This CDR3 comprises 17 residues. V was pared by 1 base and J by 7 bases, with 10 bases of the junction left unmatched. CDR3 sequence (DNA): TGCGCCAGCAGCCAAGCCCCTCCGGGACAGGGAGGTGAAAAACTGTTTTTT. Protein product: CASSQAPPGQGGEKLFF.

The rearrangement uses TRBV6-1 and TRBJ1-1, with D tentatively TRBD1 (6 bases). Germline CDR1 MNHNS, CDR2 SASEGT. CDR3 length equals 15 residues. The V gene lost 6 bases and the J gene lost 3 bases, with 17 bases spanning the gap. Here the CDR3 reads CASRKQGLLHTEAFF. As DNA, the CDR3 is TGTGCCAGCAGAAAACAGGGTCTCTTGCACACTGAAGCTTTCTTT.